Sequencing of this T cell receptor (beta chain) was carried out in a study of blood T cells in healthy people across ages. A second about 7 to 12 cycle PCR used barcoded and J-beta primers. Each CDR3 protein gets one entry after TCRdb re-called the 5' RACE reads with MiXCR. The table records around 820,000 distinct CDR3 sequences, roughly 25% of them present only once. Germline-derived CDR1 and CDR2 are SQVTM and ANQGSEA. This CDR3 has 12 amino acids. V was clipped by 4 bases and J by 4 bases, with 11 bases between them. This clonotype was observed a few times. This sample also appeared in a second study, on T cells of mothers and their children. That paper adds: There was no detection of any persistent microchimeric T cell clones.

This sequence joins TRBV29-1 and TRBJ2-7, with D uncertain. Sequenced material: blood. This TCR was sampled from a boy aged 5-17 years in good health. The CDR3 region has the DNA TGCAGCGTTGTAAAGGGATCATACGAGCAGTACTTC. The encoded protein is CSVVKGSYEQYF.